The 13 T cell receptor beta chains listed next were all sequenced from one sample in a study of Ad26.COV2.S vaccination and SARS-CoV-2 variants. Clones were sequenced by immunoSEQ multiplex PCR, and TCRdb holds only the in-frame ones, with some missing. In the table there are about 390,000 clones, 92% of which are singletons. Indicated treatment: over 15 received Ad26.COV2.S at low or high dose, single or two shots; roughly five received placebo; per-sample allocation not given. Repertoires come from day 63 after the first vaccine or placebo injection. The source was peripheral blood, collected in a trial of Ad26.COV2.S vaccine versus placebo. The receptors here all came from a person between 18 and 65 years old who received the Ad26.COV2.S COVID-19 vaccine or a placebo.

This chain connects TRBV27 to TRBJ2-7, with D possibly being TRBD1 or TRBD2 (5 bases each). V was pared by 8 bases and J by 3 bases, with 14 bases between. From germline, CDR1 is MNHEY and CDR2 SMNVEV (reference sequence). This CDR3 has 13 amino acids. CDR3 nucleotide sequence: TGTGCCAGCCGCCCCAGTGGGGGCTACGAGCAGTACTTC. Protein product: CASRPSGGYEQYF.

The rearrangement uses TRBV10-3 and TRBJ1-1, with D possibly TRBD1 on 6 matching bases. Trimming pared 6 bases from V and 1 base from J, leaving 9 bases between. CDR1 is ENHRY, CDR2 SYGVKD, per germline. The CDR3 extends over 13 amino acids. CDR3 loop: CAISPGQNTEAFF. Here the CDR3 DNA reads TGTGCCATCAGCCCGGGACAGAACACTGAAGCTTTCTTT.

This chain joins TRBV29-1 and TRBJ2-2; D tentatively fits TRBD1 or TRBD2 (5 bases each). Looked up from germline, CDR1 is SQVTM and CDR2 is ANQGSEA. V lost 2 bases and J 6 bases, leaving 7 bases between the germline ends. The CDR3 extends over 12 amino acids. The CDR3: CSVEQGAGELFF. The CDR3, as DNA: TGCAGCGTTGAACAGGGAGCCGGGGAGCTGTTTTTT.

V and J are TRBV2 and TRBJ1-2; 8 nucleotides align to TRBD1. From germline, CDR1 is SNHLY and CDR2 FYNNEI. After removal of 7 bases from V and 5 bases from J, the junction contained 9 bases not matched to a gene. CDR3 size: 14 residues. Written as DNA, the CDR3 is TGTGCCAGCACCACGGGACAGGAGCTATATGGCTACACCTTC. This translates into CASTTGQELYGYTF.

The rearrangement links TRBV7-8 to TRBJ2-2; D may be TRBD1 (6 bases). Between the trimmed V and J ends, which lost 3 bases and 0 bases, there was a span of 14 bases. In germline, CDR1 is SGHVS, CDR2 FQNEAQ. The CDR3 has 17 residues. CDR3: CASSFLGQGPNTGELFF. The CDR3 bases are TGTGCCAGCAGCTTTCTCGGTCAGGGGCCGAACACCGGGGAGCTGTTTTTT. Filled out from reference TRBV7-8 and TRBJ2-2, the complete variable domain reads GAGVSQSPRYKVAKRGQDVALRCDPISGHVSLFWYQQALGQGPEFLTYFQNEAQLDKSGLPSDRFFAERPEGSVSTLKIQRTQQEDSAVYLCASSFLGQGPNTGELFFGEGSRLTVL.

V is TRBV30 and J is TRBJ2-2; D possibly corresponds to TRBD1 (6 bases). The CDR3 is 13 residues long. The V and J ends lost 1 base and 6 bases respectively, with 9 bases between them. Germline lookup yields CDR1 GTSNPN and CDR2 SVGIG (reference sequence). This CDR3 reads CAWSETGSGELFF. CDR3 coding DNA: TGTGCCTGGAGTGAAACAGGGTCCGGGGAGCTGTTTTTT.

The chain combines TRBV6-6 with TRBJ2-1; TRBD2 aligns across 13 bases. V trimming: 7 bases; J trimming: 8 bases; junction bases outside the gene matches: 8. Germline CDR1 MNHNY, CDR2 SVGAGI (reference sequence). The CDR3 spans 15 residues. The CDR3 sequence: CASTLLAGGPDEQFF. The DNA of the CDR3 is TGTGCCAGCACCCTACTAGCGGGGGGGCCGGATGAGCAGTTCTTC.

The chain carries TRBV18 and TRBJ1-2; D unresolved. The CDR3 has 15 amino acids. Germline assignment: CDR1 KGHSH and CDR2 LQKENI. The V and J ends lost 1 base and 4 bases respectively, with 13 bases between them. CDR3 region: CASSPQADGIYGYTF. The CDR3, as DNA: TGTGCCAGCTCACCACAGGCGGACGGGATCTATGGCTACACCTTC.

The gene calls are TRBV28 and TRBJ2-5; TRBD1 matches at 9 bases. Germline V lookup: CDR1 MDHEN, CDR2 SYDVKM. J was trimmed by 5 bases and V by 2 bases; bases with no gene match: 6. The length of the CDR3 is 15 residues. The chain's CDR3 is CASSLGTGGGETQYF. The CDR3 bases are TGTGCCAGCAGTTTAGGAACAGGGGGCGGGGAGACCCAGTACTTC.

V gene TRBV7-2 combines with J gene TRBJ1-3; D is uncertain. This CDR3 is built from 14 residues. Germline CDR1 SGHTA, CDR2 FQGNSA. Deletions cut 1 base from V and 0 bases from J, with 4 bases between. This CDR3 reads CASSLDHSGNTIYF. In DNA form, the CDR3 reads TGTGCCAGCAGCTTAGACCACTCTGGAAACACCATATATTTT.

The count of this clone is one. V is TRBV27 and J is TRBJ2-1; no reliable D call. Trimming took 3 bases from V and 6 from J, leaving 6 bases between them. The CDR3 totals 12 residues. The germline CDR1 and CDR2 sequences are MNHEY and SMNVEV (reference sequence). CDR3: CASSFGRNEQFF. The CDR3 nucleotides are TGTGCCAGCAGTTTTGGCCGCAATGAGCAGTTCTTC.

The J gene is TRBJ2-7, the V gene TRBV27; TRBD1 is a possible D gene (7 bases). V was pared by 4 bases and J by 3 bases, with 10 bases between. From germline, CDR1 is MNHEY and CDR2 SMNVEV (reference sequence). This CDR3 is 13 amino acids long. The CDR3 DNA reads as TGTGCCAGCAGTTGGCAGGGGGGCTACGAGCAGTACTTC. Encoded protein: CASSWQGGYEQYF.

The chain recombines TRBV6-5 with TRBJ2-7, with a weak D call TRBD2 (5 bases). The CDR3 loop spans 16 amino acids. Per the germline V gene, CDR1 is MNHEY and CDR2 is SVGAGI. Deletions cut 0 bases from V and 2 bases from J, with 14 bases between. Written as DNA, the CDR3 is TGTGCCAGCAGTTACTCGATTCAGGAGGCCACCTACGAGCAGTACTTC. Translating gives CASSYSIQEATYEQYF.